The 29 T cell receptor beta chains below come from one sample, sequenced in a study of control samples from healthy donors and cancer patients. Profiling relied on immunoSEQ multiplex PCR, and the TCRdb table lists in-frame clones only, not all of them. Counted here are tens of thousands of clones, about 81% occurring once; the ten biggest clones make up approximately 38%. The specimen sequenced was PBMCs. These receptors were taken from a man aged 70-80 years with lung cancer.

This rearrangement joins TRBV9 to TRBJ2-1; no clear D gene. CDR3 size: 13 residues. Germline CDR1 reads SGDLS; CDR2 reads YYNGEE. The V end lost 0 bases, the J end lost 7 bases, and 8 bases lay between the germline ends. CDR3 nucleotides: TGTGCCAGCAGCGTAGGAGGTTGGAATGAGCAGTTCTTC. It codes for CASSVGGWNEQFF.

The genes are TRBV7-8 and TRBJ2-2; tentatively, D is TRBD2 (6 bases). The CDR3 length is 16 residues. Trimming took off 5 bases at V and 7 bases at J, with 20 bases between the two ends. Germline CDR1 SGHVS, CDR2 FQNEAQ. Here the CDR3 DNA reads TGTGCCAGCAGCCCCCGTGGGGGGTCCCTTGGCGGGGAGCTGTTTTTT. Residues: CASSPRGGSLGGELFF.

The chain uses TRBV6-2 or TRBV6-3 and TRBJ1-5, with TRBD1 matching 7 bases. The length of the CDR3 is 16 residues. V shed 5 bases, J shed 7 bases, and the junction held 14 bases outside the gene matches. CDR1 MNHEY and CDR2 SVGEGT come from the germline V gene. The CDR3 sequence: CASSPRQGAPGQPQHF. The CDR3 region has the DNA TGTGCCAGCAGTCCCAGACAGGGAGCGCCTGGGCAGCCCCAGCATTTT.

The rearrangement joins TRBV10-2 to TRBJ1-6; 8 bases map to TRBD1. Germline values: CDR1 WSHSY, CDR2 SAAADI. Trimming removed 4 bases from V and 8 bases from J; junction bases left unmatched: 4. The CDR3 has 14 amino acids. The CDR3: CASSGRGRDSPLHF. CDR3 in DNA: TGCGCCAGCAGTGGCAGGGGGCGGGATTCACCCCTCCACTTT.

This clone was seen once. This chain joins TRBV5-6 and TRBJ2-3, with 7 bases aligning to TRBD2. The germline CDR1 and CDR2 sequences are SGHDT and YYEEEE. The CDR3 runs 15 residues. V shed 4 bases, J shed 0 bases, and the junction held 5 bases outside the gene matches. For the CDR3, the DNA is TGTGCCAGCAGCCGGGGGGAGCGTAGCACAGATACGCAGTATTTT. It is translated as CASSRGERSTDTQYF.

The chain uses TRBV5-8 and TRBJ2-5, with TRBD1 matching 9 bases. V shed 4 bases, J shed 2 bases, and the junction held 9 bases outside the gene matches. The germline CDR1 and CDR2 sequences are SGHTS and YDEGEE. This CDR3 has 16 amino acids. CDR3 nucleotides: TGTGCCAGCAGCCCGGGGGACAGGGTCGAACAAGAGACCCAGTACTTC. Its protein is CASSPGDRVEQETQYF.

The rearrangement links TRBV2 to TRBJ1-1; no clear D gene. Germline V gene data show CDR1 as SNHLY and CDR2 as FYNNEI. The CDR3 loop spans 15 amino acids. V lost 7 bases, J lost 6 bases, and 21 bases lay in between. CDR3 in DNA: TGTGCCAGCACCTCTCGTCCGGGGAGGGCCCCTGAAGCTTTCTTT. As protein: CASTSRPGRAPEAFF.

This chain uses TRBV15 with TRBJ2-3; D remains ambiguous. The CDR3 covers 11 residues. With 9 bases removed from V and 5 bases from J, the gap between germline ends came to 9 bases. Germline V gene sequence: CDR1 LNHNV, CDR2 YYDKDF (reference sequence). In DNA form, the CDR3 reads TGTGCCACGGGTCTTATAGATACGCAGTATTTT. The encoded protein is CATGLIDTQYF.

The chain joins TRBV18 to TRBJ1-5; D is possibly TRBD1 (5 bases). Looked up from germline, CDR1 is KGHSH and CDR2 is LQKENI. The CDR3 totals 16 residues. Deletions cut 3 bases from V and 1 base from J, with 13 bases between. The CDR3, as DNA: TGTGCCAGCTCACCTGATTCAGGGATAAGCAATCAGCCCCAGCATTTT. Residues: CASSPDSGISNQPQHF.

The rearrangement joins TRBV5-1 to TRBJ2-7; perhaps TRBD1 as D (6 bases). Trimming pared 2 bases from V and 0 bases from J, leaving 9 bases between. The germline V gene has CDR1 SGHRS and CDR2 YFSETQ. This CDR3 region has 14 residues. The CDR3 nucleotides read TGCGCCAGCAGCTTTACAGGGAGCTCCTACGAGCAGTACTTC. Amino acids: CASSFTGSSYEQYF.

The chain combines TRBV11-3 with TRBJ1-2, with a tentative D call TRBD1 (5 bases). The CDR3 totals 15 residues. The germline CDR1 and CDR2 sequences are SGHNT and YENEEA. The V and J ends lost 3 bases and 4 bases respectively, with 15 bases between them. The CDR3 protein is CASSFDSHPLYGYTF. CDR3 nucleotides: TGTGCCAGCAGCTTCGACAGCCATCCTCTCTATGGCTACACCTTC.

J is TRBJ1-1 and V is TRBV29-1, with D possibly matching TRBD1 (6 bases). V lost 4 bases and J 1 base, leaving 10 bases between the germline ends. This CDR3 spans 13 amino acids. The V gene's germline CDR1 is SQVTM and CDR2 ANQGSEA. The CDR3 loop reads CSVGTTGNTEAFF. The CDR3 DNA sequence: TGCAGCGTTGGTACGACAGGGAACACTGAAGCTTTCTTT. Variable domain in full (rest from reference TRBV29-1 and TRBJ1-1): SAVISQKPSRDICQRGTSLTIQCQVDSQVTMMFWYRQQPGQSLTLIATANQGSEATYESGFVIDKFPISRPNLTFSTLTVSNMSPEDSSIYLCSVGTTGNTEAFFGQGTRLTVV.

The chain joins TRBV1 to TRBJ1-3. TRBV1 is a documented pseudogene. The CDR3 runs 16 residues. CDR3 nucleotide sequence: TGCACCAGCAGCCAAGATACACGTAGCTCTGGAAACACCATATATTTT. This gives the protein CTSSQDTRSSGNTIYF.

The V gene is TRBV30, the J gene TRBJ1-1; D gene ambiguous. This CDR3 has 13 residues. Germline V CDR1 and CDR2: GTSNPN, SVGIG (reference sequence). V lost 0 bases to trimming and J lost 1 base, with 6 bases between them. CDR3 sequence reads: CAWSVKANTEAFF. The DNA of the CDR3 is TGTGCCTGGAGTGTAAAGGCGAACACTGAAGCTTTCTTT.

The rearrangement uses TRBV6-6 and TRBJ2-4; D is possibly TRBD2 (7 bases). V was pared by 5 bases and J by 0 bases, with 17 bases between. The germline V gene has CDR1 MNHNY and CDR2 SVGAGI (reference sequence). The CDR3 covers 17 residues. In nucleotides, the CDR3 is TGTGCCAGCAGTCCCCTCGGGGGGCCTCTAGCCAAAAACATTCAGTACTTC. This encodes CASSPLGGPLAKNIQYF.

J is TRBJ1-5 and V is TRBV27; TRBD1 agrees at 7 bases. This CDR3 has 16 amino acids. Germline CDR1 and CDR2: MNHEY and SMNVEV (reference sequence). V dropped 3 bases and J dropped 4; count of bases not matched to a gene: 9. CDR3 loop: CASSLGGGRGNQPQHF. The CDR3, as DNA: TGTGCCAGCAGTTTGGGAGGGGGCAGGGGGAATCAGCCCCAGCATTTT.

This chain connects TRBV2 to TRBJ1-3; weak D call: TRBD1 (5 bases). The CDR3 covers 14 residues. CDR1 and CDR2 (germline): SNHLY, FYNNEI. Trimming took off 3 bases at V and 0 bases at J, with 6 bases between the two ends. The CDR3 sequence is CASSDGASGNTIYF. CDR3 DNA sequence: TGTGCCAGCAGTGACGGGGCCTCTGGAAACACCATATATTTT. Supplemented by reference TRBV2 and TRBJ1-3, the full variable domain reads EPEVTQTPSHQVTQMGQEVILRCVPISNHLYFYWYRQILGQKVEFLVSFYNNEISEKSEIFDDQFSVERPDGSNFTLKIRSTKLEDSAMYFCASSDGASGNTIYFGEGSWLTVV.

The CDR3 DNA is TGTGCCAGCAGCTTAGACGGGACCTGGAAGGGTTACAGCACAGATACGCAGTATTTT. Residues: CASSLDGTWKGYSTDTQYF. This rearrangement joins TRBV7-2 to TRBJ2-3, with D perhaps TRBD1 or TRBD2 (5 bases each). This CDR3 spans 19 amino acids. CDR1 and CDR2 from the germline V gene are SGHTA and FQGNSA. Trimming took off 1 base at V and 0 bases at J, with 20 bases between the two ends.

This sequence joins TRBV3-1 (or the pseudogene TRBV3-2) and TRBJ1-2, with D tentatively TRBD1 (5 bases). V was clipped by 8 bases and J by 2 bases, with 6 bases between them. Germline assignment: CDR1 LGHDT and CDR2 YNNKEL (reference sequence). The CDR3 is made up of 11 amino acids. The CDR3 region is CASGQNYGYTF. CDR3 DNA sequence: TGTGCCAGCGGACAAAACTATGGCTACACCTTC.

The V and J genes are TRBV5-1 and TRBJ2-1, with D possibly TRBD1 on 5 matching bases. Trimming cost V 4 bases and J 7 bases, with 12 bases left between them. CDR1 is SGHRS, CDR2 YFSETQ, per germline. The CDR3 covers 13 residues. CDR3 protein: CASSLDSRNEQFF. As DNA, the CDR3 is TGCGCCAGCAGCCTCGACAGCCGGAATGAGCAGTTCTTC.

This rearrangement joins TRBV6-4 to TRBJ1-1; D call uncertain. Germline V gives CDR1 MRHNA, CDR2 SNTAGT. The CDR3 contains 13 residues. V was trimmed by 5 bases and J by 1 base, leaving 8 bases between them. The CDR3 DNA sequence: TGTGCCAGCAGTTACGGTCCGAACACTGAAGCTTTCTTT. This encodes CASSYGPNTEAFF.

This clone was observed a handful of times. CDR3 sequence: CASSIDPALTGVVTEAFF. CDR3 coding DNA: TGTGCCAGTAGTATAGATCCCGCCCTGACAGGGGTGGTCACTGAAGCTTTCTTT. V gene TRBV19 combines with J gene TRBJ1-1, with 8 bases identical to TRBD1. CDR1 and CDR2 (germline): LNHDA, SQIVND (reference sequence). The V and J ends lost 0 bases and 4 bases, in that order; junction bases with no gene match: 13. This CDR3 contains 18 residues.

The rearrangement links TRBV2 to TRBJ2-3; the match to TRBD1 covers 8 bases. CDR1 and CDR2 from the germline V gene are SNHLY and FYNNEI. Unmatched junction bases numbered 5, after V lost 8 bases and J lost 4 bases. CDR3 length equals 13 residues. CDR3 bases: TGTGCCAGCGGGGCAGGGGGCGCAGATACGCAGTATTTT. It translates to CASGAGGADTQYF.

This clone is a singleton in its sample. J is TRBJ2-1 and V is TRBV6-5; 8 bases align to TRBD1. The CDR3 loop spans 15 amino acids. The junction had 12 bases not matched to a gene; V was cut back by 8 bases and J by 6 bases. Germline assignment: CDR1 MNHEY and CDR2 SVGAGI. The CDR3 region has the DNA TGTGCCAGCGGAGCCGGGACAGGAGGCATCAATGAGCAGTTCTTC. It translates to CASGAGTGGINEQFF.

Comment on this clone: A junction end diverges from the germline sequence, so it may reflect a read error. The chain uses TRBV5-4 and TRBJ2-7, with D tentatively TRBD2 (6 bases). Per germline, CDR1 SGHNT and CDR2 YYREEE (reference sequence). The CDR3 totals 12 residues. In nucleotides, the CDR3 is TGTGCCAGCAGGCCGGAAGGAGGGCACTTACACTTC. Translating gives CASRPEGGHLHF.

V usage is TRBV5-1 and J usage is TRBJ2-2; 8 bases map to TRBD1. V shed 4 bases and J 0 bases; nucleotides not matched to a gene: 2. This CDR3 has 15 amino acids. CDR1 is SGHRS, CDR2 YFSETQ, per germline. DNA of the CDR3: TGCGCCAGCAGCCCGGGACAGGCGAACACCGGGGAGCTGTTTTTT. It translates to CASSPGQANTGELFF. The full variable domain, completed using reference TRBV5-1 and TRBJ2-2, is KAGVTQTPRYLIKTRGQQVTLSCSPISGHRSVSWYQQTPGQGLQFLFEYFSETQRNKGNFPGRFSGRQFSNSRSEMNVSTLELGDSALYLCASSPGQANTGELFFGEGSRLTVL.

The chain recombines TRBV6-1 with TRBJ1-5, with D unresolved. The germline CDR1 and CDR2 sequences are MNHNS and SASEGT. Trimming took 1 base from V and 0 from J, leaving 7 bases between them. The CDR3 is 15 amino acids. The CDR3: CASSEVPGSNQPQHF. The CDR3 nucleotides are TGTGCCAGCAGTGAAGTCCCAGGTAGCAATCAGCCCCAGCATTTT.

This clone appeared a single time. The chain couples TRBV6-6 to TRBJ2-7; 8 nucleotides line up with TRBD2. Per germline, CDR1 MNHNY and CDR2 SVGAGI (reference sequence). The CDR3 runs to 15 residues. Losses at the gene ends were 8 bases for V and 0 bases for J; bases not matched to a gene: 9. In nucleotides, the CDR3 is TGTGCCAGCCTAGCTCGGGGGGGAGCCTCCTACGAGCAGTACTTC. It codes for CASLARGGASYEQYF.

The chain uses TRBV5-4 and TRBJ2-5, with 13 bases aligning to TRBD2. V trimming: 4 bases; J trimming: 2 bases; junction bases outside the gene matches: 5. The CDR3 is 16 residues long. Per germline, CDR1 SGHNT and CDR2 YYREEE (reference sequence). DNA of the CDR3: TGTGCCAGCAGCCCTGGACTAGCGGGGGTACAAGAGACCCAGTACTTC. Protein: CASSPGLAGVQETQYF.